This T cell receptor beta chain was sequenced for a study of cytomegalovirus exposure and HLA in healthy donors. About the research overall: A data release that came early held some 84 million unique TCRs from HLA-typed donors. Study results and caveats: A likely sequencing artifact accounted for one observed cluster of highly shared sequence variants.

Nominally healthy donors provided the samples, though records likely missed some immune exposures. The PCR used 60 Vbeta and 13 Jbeta primers. Per the original data handling: Later analysis identified tens of millions of unique TCR beta chains, approximately 11 million shared. Some clones are missing from TCRdb's copy, which holds only in-frame ones; the method was immunoSEQ multiplex PCR. V and J calls and clone size follow that table, whereas D and trimming were derived from the DNA. This sample has 150,000 to 200,000 clones; around a tenth occur once, and the top ten carry over 1%. Germline lookup yields CDR1 SGHRS and CDR2 YFSETQ. This CDR3 region has 16 residues. Trimming at V came to 1 base and at J to 3 bases, leaving 4 bases not matched to a gene. The sample holds a few counts of this clone. Its antigen is not known.

The source is a woman aged 30 to 39 in good health and CMV-seropositive. The source material was PBMCs. The chain links TRBV5-1 to TRBJ2-3; TRBD2 aligns across 11 bases. This CDR3 reads CASSLTSGSGTDTQYF. The CDR3 nucleotides read TGCGCCAGCAGCTTGACTAGCGGGAGCGGGACAGATACGCAGTATTTT.